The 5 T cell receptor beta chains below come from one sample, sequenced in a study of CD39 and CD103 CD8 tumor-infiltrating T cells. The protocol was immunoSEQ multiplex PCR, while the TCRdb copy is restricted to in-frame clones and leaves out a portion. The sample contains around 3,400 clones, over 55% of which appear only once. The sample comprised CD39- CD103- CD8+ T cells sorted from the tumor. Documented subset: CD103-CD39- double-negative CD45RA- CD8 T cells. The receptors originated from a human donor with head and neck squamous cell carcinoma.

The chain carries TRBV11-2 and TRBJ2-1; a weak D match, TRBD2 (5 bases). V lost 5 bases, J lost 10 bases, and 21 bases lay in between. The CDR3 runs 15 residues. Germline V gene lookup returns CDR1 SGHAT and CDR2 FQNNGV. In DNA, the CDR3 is TGTGCCAGCAGCCCCCTTGAGGGATTTCCCGGGGAGCAGTTCTTC. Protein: CASSPLEGFPGEQFF.

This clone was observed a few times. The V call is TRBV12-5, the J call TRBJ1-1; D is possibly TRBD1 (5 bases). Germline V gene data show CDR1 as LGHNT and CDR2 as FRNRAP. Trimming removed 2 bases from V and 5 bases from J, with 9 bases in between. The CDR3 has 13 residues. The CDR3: CASGLFRETEAFF. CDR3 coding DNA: TGTGCTAGTGGTTTGTTCAGGGAGACTGAAGCTTTCTTT.

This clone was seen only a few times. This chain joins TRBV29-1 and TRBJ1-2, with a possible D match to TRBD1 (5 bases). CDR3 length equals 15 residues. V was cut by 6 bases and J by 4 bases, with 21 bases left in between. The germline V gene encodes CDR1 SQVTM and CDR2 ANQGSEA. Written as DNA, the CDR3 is TGCAGCGTCCTAGGTCTCCTGAATAGGGGCTATGGCTACACCTTC. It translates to CSVLGLLNRGYGYTF.

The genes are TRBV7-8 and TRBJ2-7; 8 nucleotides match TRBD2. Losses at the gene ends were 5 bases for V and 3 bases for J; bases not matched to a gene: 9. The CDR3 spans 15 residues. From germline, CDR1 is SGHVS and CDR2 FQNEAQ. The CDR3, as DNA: TGTGCCAGCAGCCCAACGCGGGGGGCCTACTACGAGCAGTACTTC. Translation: CASSPTRGAYYEQYF.

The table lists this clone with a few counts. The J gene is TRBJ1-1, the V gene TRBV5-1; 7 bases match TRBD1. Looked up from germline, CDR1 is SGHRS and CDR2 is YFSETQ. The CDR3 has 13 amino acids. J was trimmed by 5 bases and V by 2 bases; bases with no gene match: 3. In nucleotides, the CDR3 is TGCGCCAGCAGCTTACAGGGGAAAACTGAAGCTTTCTTT. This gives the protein CASSLQGKTEAFF. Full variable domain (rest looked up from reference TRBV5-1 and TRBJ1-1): KAGVTQTPRYLIKTRGQQVTLSCSPISGHRSVSWYQQTPGQGLQFLFEYFSETQRNKGNFPGRFSGRQFSNSRSEMNVSTLELGDSALYLCASSLQGKTEAFFGQGTRLTVV.